This entry lists 5 T cell receptor beta chains sequenced from one sample in a study of cytomegalovirus exposure and HLA in healthy donors. Both 60 Vbeta primers and 13 Jbeta primers went into the PCR. Repertoires were generated with immunoSEQ multiplex PCR, while TCRdb's copy carries only in-frame clones and drops some. Of roughly 100,000 clones detected, about 80% appear once; the ten largest clones hold 2.1%. The specimen sequenced was PBMCs. These receptor sequences come from a man in his thirties or forties in good health and CMV-seronegative.

This clone was observed a few times. The rearrangement uses TRBV7-7 and TRBJ1-5, with unresolved D. The length of the CDR3 is 15 residues. The V end was cut by 2 bases, the J end by 2 bases, with 10 bases between. CDR1 is SSHAT and CDR2 is FNYEAQ in the germline V gene (reference sequence). For the CDR3, the DNA is TGTGCCAGCAGCTTAAGGAGGGATGGCAATCAGCCCCAGCATTTT. Translation: CASSLRRDGNQPQHF.

The chain recombines TRBV7-2 with TRBJ1-5; 9 bases match TRBD1. The CDR3 totals 15 residues. Germline assignment: CDR1 SGHTA and CDR2 FQGNSA. V shed 4 bases, J shed 5 bases, and the junction held 6 bases outside the gene matches. CDR3 nucleotide sequence: TGTGCCAGCAGCTACTTGGGACAGGGACATCAGCCCCAGCATTTT. It translates to CASSYLGQGHQPQHF.

This clone was seen a handful of times. The chain carries TRBV5-4 and TRBJ1-2, with 8 bases fitting TRBD1. Germline trimming cut 0 bases from V and 7 bases from J; bases unmatched to any gene: 5. The CDR3 has 14 residues. Germline CDR1 is SGHNT and CDR2 is YYREEE (reference sequence). CDR3 coding DNA: TGTGCCAGCAGCTTGGGAGGACAGGGTTTTGGCTACACCTTC. As protein: CASSLGGQGFGYTF.

The chain joins TRBV10-2 to TRBJ1-6, with 10 positions matching TRBD1. The length of the CDR3 is 14 residues. Germline V gene lookup returns CDR1 WSHSY and CDR2 SAAADI. J gave up 11 bases and V 6 bases, and 7 bases lay outside the gene matches. This CDR3 is CASSPGQGLTPLHF. The CDR3 DNA reads as TGCGCCAGCAGCCCGGGACAGGGGTTGACACCCCTCCACTTT.

This chain connects TRBV7-9 to TRBJ2-3; 9 nucleotides line up with TRBD2. The CDR3 spans 15 residues. Trimming at V came to 3 bases and at J to 4 bases, leaving 5 bases not matched to a gene. The germline CDR1 and CDR2 sequences are SEHNR and FQNEAQ (reference sequence). The CDR3 protein is CASSLLAGQADTQYF. Here the CDR3 DNA reads TGTGCCAGCAGCTTGCTAGCGGGGCAGGCAGATACGCAGTATTTT.